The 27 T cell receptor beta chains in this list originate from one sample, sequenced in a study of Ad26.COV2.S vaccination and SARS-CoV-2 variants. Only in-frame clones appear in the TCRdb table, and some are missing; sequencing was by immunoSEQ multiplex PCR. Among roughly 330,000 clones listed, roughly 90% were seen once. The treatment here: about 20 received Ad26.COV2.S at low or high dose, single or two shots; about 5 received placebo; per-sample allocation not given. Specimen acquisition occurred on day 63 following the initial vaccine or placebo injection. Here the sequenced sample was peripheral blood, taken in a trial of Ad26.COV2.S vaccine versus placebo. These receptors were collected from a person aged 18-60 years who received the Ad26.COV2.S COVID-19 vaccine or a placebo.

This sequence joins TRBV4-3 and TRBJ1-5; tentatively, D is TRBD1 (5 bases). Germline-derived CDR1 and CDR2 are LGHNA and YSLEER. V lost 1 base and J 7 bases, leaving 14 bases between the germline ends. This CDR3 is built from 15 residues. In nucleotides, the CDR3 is TGCGCCAGCAGCCAAGGAAGAGGGGTAGGGCAGCCCCAGCATTTT. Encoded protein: CASSQGRGVGQPQHF.

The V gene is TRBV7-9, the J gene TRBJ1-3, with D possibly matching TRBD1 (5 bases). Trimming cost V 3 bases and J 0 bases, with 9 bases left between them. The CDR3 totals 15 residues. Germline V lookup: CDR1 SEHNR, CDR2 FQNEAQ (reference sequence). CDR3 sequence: CASSFYDSSGNTIYF. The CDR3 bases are TGTGCCAGCAGCTTTTATGACAGCTCTGGAAACACCATATATTTT.

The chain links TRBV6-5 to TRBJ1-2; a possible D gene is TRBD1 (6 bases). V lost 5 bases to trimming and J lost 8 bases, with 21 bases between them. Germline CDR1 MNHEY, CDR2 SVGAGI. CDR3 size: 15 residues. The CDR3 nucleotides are TGTGCCAGCAGTAATCCGGGACACAGAACGGGGGGCTACACCTTC. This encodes CASSNPGHRTGGYTF.

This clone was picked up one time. The CDR3, as DNA: TGTGCCAGCAGCCCTGGACCTTTTGGGACGACAAAGAAAGGCTACACCTTC. Residues: CASSPGPFGTTKKGYTF. The rearrangement links TRBV11-2 to TRBJ1-2, with D perhaps matching TRBD1 (5 bases). V was pared by 5 bases and J by 8 bases, with 27 bases between. Germline-derived CDR1 and CDR2 are SGHAT and FQNNGV. The CDR3 is 17 residues long.

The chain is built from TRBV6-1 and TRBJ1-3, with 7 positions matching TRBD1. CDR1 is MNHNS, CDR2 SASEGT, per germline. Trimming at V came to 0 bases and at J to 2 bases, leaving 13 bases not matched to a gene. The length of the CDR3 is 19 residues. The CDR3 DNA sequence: TGTGCCAGCAGTGAAGCGCTTTTTGCCAGGCAGGGGGCTGGAAACACCATATATTTT. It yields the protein CASSEALFARQGAGNTIYF.

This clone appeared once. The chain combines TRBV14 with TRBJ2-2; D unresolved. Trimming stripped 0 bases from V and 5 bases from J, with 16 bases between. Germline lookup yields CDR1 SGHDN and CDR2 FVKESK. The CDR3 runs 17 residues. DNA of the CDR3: TGTGCCAGCAGCCAAGAGATTGCGTGGCTGGGTACCGGGGAGCTGTTTTTT. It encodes CASSQEIAWLGTGELFF.

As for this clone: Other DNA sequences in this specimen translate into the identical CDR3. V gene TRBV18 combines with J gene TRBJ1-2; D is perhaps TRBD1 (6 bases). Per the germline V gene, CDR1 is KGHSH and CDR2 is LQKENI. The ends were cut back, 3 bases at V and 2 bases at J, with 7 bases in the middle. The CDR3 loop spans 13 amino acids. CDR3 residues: CASSPTGNYGYTF. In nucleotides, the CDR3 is TGTGCCAGCTCACCGACAGGAAACTATGGCTACACCTTC.

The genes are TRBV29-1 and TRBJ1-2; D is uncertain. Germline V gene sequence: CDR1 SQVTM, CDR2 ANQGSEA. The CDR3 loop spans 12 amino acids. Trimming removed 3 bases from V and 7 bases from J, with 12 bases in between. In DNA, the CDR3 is TGCAGCGTTGATAACGGGGTTGGTGGCTACACCTTC. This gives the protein CSVDNGVGGYTF.

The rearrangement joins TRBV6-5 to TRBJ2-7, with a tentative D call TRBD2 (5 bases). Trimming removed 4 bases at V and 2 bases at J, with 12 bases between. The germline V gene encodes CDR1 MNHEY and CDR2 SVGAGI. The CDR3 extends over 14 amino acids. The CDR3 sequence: CASSFSDSTYEQYF. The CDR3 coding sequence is TGTGCCAGCAGTTTCTCGGACTCTACCTACGAGCAGTACTTC.

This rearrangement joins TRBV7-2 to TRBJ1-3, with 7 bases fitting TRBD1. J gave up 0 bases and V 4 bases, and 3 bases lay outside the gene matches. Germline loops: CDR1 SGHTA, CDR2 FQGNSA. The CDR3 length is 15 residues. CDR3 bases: TGTGCCAGCAGCTCGACAGGGAACTCTGGAAACACCATATATTTT. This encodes CASSSTGNSGNTIYF.

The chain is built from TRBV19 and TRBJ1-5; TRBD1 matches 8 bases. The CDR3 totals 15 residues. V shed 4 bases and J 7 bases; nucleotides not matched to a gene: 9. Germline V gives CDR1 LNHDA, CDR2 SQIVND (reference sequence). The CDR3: CASSKSTGAGQPQHF. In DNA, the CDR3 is TGTGCCAGTAGTAAGTCGACAGGGGCGGGCCAGCCCCAGCATTTT.

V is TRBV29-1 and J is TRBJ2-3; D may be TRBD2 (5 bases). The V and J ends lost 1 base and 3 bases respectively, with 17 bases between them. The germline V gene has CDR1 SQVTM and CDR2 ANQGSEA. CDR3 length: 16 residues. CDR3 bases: TGCAGCGTTGAAGCTGGGCTAGCCTTGGCGACAGATACGCAGTATTTT. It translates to CSVEAGLALATDTQYF.

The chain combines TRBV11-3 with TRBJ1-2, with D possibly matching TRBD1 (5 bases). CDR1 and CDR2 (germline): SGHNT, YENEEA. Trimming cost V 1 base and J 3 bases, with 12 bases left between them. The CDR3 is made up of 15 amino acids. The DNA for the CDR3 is TGTGCCAGCAGCTTAGCCACCGGGGGAGACTATGGCTACACCTTC. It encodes CASSLATGGDYGYTF.

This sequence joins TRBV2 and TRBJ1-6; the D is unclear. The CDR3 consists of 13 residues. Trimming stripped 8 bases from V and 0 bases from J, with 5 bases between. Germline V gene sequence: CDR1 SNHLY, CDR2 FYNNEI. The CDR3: CASSSSYNSPLHF. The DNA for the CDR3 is TGTGCCAGCTCAAGCTCCTATAATTCACCCCTCCACTTT.

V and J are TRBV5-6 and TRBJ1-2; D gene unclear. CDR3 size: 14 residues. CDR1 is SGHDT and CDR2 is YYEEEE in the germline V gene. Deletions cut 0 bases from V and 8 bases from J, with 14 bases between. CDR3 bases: TGTGCCAGCAGCTTGGATCAAGGATCGGGAGGCTACACCTTC. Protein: CASSLDQGSGGYTF.

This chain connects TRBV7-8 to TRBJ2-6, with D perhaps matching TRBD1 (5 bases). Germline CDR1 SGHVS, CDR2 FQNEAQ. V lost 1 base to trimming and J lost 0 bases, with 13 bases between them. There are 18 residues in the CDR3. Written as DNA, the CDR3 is TGTGCCAGCAGCTTAGAACAGGCGACCAGCTCTGGGGCCAACGTCCTGACTTTC. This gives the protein CASSLEQATSSGANVLTF.

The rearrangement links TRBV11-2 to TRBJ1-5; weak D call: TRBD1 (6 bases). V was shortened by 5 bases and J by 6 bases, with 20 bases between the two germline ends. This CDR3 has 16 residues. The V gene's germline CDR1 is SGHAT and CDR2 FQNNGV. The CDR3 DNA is TGTGCCAGCAGCCCTACCACGCTACAGGGCGGTCAGCCCCAGCATTTT. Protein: CASSPTTLQGGQPQHF.

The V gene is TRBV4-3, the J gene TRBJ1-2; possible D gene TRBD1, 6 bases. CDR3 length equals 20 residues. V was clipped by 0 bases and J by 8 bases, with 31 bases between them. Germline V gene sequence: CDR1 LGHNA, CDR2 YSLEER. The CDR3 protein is CASSQDRKGGRSNGAIGYTF. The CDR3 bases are TGCGCCAGCAGCCAAGATCGTAAGGGGGGCCGTTCAAATGGGGCGATCGGCTACACCTTC.

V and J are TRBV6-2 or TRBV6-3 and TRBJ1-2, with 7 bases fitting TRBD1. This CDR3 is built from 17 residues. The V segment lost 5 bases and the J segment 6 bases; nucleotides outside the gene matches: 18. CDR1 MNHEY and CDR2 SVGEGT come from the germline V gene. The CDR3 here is CASSVYGGGGSRDGYTF. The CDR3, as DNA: TGTGCCAGCAGTGTCTATGGCGGAGGGGGCTCCCGGGATGGCTACACCTTC.

The CDR3 nucleotides are TGTGCCTGGAGTAAGACGGGAGGGTTTACAGATACGCAGTATTTT. Its protein is CAWSKTGGFTDTQYF. The chain combines TRBV30 with TRBJ2-3; 8 bases agree with TRBD2. From germline, CDR1 is GTSNPN and CDR2 SVGIG (reference sequence). Trimming at V came to 2 bases and at J to 3 bases, leaving 7 bases not matched to a gene. CDR3 length: 15 residues.

CDR3 nucleotides: TGTGCCAGCAGCTTAGACAGCTATGAAAAACTGTTTTTT. Translating it yields CASSLDSYEKLFF. The J gene is TRBJ1-4, the V gene TRBV7-2; D unclear. With 1 base removed from V and 6 bases from J, the gap between germline ends came to 6 bases. The CDR3 consists of 13 residues. Per germline, CDR1 SGHTA and CDR2 FQGNSA.

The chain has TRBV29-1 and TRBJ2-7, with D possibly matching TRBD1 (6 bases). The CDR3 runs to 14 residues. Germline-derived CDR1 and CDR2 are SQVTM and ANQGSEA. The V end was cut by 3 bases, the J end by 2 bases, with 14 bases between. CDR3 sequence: CSVEGLGQTYEQYV. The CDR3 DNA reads TGCAGCGTTGAGGGTTTGGGACAAACCTACGAGCAGTACGTC.

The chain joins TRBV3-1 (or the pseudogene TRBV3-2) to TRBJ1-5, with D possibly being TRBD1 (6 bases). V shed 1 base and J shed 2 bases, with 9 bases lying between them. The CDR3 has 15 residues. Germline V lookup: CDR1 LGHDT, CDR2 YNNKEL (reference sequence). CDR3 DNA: TGTGCCAGCAGCCAAGCGTCAGGGGGCAATCAGCCCCAGCATTTT. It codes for CASSQASGGNQPQHF.

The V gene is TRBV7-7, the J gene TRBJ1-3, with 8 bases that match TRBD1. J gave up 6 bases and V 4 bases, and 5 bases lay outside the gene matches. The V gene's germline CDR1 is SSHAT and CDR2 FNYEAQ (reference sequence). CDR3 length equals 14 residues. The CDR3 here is CASSWTGHTNTIYF. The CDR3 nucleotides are TGTGCCAGCAGCTGGACAGGGCATACAAACACCATATATTTT.

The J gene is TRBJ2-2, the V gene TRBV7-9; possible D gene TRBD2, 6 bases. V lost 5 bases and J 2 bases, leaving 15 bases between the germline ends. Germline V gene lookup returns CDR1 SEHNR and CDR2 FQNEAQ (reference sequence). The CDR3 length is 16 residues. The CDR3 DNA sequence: TGTGCCAGCAGCCAACGTCTAGCGATAAACACCGGGGAGCTGTTTTTT. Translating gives CASSQRLAINTGELFF.

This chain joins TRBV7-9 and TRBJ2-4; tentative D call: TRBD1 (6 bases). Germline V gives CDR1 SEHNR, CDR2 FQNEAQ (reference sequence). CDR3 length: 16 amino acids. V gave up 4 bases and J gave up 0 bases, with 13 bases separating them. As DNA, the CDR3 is TGTGCCAGCAGCTCCTCAGGGGTATTAGCCAAAAACATTCAGTACTTC. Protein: CASSSSGVLAKNIQYF.

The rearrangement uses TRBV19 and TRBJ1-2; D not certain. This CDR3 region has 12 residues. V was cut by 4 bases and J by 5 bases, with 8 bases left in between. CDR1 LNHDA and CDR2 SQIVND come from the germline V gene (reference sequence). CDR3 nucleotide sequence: TGTGCCAGTAGTACCAGCAGATATGGCTACACCTTC. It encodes CASSTSRYGYTF.